The sequence of this TCR beta chain was determined in a study of shared clonotypes between healthy human individuals. Concerning this clone itself: The antigen remains undetermined.

Trimming shortened V by 3 bases and J by 4 bases, and 10 bases separated the two germline ends. Germline values: CDR1 LGHNA, CDR2 YNFKEQ. The CDR3 sequence is 14 residues long. General study findings and limits: Naive CD4 clonotypes overlapped across a handful of donors at approximately 5.3%.

Recent acute infections and vaccinations were absent in the healthy HIV-negative adult donors. Sorted-subset replicate PCR reactions were performed with about 190 ng DNA, corresponding to roughly 31,000 T cell genomes. TCRdb's table, derived via immunoSEQ multiplex PCR, lists solely in-frame clones and lacks some. This table has fewer than 200,000 clones, over 85% appearing once. Input material: naive CD4+ T cells sorted from blood. Documented subset: CD45RA+ positively selected. The clonotype originates from a woman between 25 and 40 years old in good health. This chain links TRBV4-2 with TRBJ2-1; D may match TRBD1 or TRBD2 (5 bases each). CDR3 amino acids: CASSHHGTYNEQFF. CDR3 DNA: TGTGCCAGCAGCCACCACGGGACGTACAATGAGCAGTTCTTC.